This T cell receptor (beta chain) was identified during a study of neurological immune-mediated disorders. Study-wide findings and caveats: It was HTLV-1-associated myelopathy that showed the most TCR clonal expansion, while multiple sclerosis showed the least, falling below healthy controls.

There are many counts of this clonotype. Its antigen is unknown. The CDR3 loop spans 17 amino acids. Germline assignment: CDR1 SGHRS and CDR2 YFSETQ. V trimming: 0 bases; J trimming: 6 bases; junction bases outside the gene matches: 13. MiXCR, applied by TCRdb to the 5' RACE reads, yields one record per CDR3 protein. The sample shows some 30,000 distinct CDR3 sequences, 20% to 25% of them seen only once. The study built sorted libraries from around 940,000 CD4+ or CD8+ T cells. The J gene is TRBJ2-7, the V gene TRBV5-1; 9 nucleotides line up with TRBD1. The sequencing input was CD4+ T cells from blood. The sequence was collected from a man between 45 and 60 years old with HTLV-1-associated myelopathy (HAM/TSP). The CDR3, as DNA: TGCGCCAGCAGCTTGGGAATAGGACAGGGGCAATTGGGCGAGCAGTACTTC. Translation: CASSLGIGQGQLGEQYF. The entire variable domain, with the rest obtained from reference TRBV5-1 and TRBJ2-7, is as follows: KAGVTQTPRYLIKTRGQQVTLSCSPISGHRSVSWYQQTPGQGLQFLFEYFSETQRNKGNFPGRFSGRQFSNSRSEMNVSTLELGDSALYLCASSLGIGQGQLGEQYFGPGTRLTVT.